The 17 T cell receptor beta chains below were found in one sample sequenced in a study of identical twins. One entry per CDR3 protein results from TCRdb running MiXCR on the 5' RACE reads. The table lists about 530,000 distinct CDR3 sequences, over 12% of them singletons, with roughly 0.42% in the top ten. These same data were also listed under a study on yellow fever vaccine responses in identical twins.

Sequencing input: CD4+ T cells sorted from blood. The source is a woman between 18 and 29 years old in good health.

This clonotype came up a few times. The chain is built from TRBV28 and TRBJ2-5, with D tentatively TRBD1 (7 bases). The CDR3 covers 18 residues. Germline V gene lookup returns CDR1 MDHEN and CDR2 SYDVKM. Trimming took off 4 bases at V and 5 bases at J, with 26 bases between the two ends. The CDR3 DNA is TGTGCCAGCAGTTCCAGATTTGGGGAAAGGACAGGAGGGGAGACCCAGTACTTC. Its protein product is CASSSRFGERTGGETQYF.

This clonotype was seen only a few times. This chain links TRBV5-1 with TRBJ2-2; D unresolved. The CDR3 covers 15 residues. V was clipped by 2 bases and J by 5 bases, with 13 bases between them. Germline CDR1 and CDR2: SGHRS and YFSETQ. CDR3 sequence: CASSFGRPGTGELFF. In nucleotides, the CDR3 is TGCGCCAGCAGCTTCGGACGGCCAGGTACCGGGGAGCTGTTTTTT.

The chain employs TRBV4-2 and TRBJ2-1; TRBD2 might be the D (6 bases). V dropped 0 bases and J dropped 6 bases, with 15 bases sitting between them. The CDR3 runs to 16 residues. From germline, CDR1 is LGHNA and CDR2 YNFKEQ. The CDR3 is CASSQDQEGKTNEQFF. CDR3 sequence (DNA): TGTGCCAGCAGCCAAGATCAGGAGGGAAAGACCAATGAGCAGTTCTTC.

This clonotype was detected a few times. The chain uses TRBV21-1 and TRBJ2-2; TRBD1, the D gene given by the table, was not confirmed from the DNA. TRBV21-1 is shown as a pseudogene. There are 20 residues in the CDR3. In DNA form, the CDR3 reads TGTGCCAGCAGCAAAGTAGAGCCAACAAAACTAGAAGGGGGGACCGGGGAGCTGTTTTTT. Translating gives CASSKVEPTKLEGGTGELFF.

This clonotype has more than one count but fewer than ten. This rearrangement joins TRBV5-6 to TRBJ1-5; D might be TRBD1 (5 bases). CDR3 length: 14 amino acids. In germline, CDR1 is SGHDT, CDR2 YYEEEE. V was shortened by 1 base and J by 5 bases, with 10 bases between the two germline ends. CDR3 DNA: TGTGCCAGCAGCTTGCTGGGCAGGGATCAGCCCCAGCATTTT. Translating gives CASSLLGRDQPQHF. Filled out from reference TRBV5-6 and TRBJ1-5, the complete variable domain reads DAGVTQSPTHLIKTRGQQVTLRCSPKSGHDTVSWYQQALGQGPQFIFQYYEEEERQRGNFPDRFSGHQFPNYSSELNVNALLLGDSALYLCASSLLGRDQPQHFGDGTRLSIL.

The V and J genes are TRBV20-1 and TRBJ1-2; 9 nucleotides line up with TRBD1. The trim removed 3 bases at V and 5 bases at J, leaving 7 bases unmatched. The CDR3 contains 14 residues. Germline V CDR1 and CDR2: DFQATT, SNEGSKA (reference sequence). CDR3 bases: TGCAGTGCTAGGGCCCCCGGGACAGGGTATGGCTACACCTTC. Its protein is CSARAPGTGYGYTF.

This clonotype occurred a few times. The rearrangement joins TRBV20-1 to TRBJ2-7, with D tentatively TRBD2 (7 bases). CDR1 and CDR2 from the germline V gene are DFQATT and SNEGSKA (reference sequence). This CDR3 is built from 14 residues. Trimming removed 6 bases from V and 2 bases from J, with 17 bases in between. CDR3 sequence (DNA): TGCAGTGCCATCCAGCCGGGGGGCCCCTACGAGCAGTACGTC. Its protein product is CSAIQPGGPYEQYV.

This chain joins TRBV12-3 or TRBV12-4 and TRBJ2-3; the D gene is possibly TRBD2 (6 bases). The V end was cut by 4 bases, the J end by 5 bases, with 19 bases between. The CDR3 extends over 16 amino acids. CDR3 in amino acids: CASSSHQGLLRDTQYF. CDR3 DNA: TGTGCCAGCAGTTCCCACCAGGGACTTCTGAGAGATACGCAGTATTTT.

Turning to this clonotype: The junction and the germline gene differ at one end; a read error may be behind it. The J gene is TRBJ2-3, the V gene TRBV20-1; TRBD2 matches 13 bases. This CDR3 has 18 amino acids. In germline, CDR1 is DFQATT, CDR2 SNEGSKA (reference sequence). The CDR3 loop reads CCARDLFELAGGTDTQYF. CDR3 DNA: TGCTGTGCTAGAGATCTCTTCGAACTAGCGGGGGGGACAGATACGCAGTATTTT.

This clonotype has more than one count but fewer than ten. The gene calls are TRBV10-3 and TRBJ2-5, with no clear D. CDR1 and CDR2 from the germline V gene are ENHRY and SYGVKD. The length of the CDR3 is 12 residues. V lost 5 bases to trimming and J lost 2 bases, with 6 bases between them. CDR3: CAISKVQETQYF. CDR3 coding DNA: TGTGCCATCAGTAAGGTACAAGAGACCCAGTACTTC.

At least ten counts were recorded for this clonotype. This sequence joins TRBV5-1 and TRBJ1-2; D is unresolved. Germline CDR1 SGHRS, CDR2 YFSETQ. The V end was cut by 4 bases, the J end by 3 bases, with 7 bases between. The CDR3 covers 12 residues. CDR3 sequence reads: CASSVSDYGYTF. As DNA, the CDR3 is TGCGCCAGCAGCGTCTCAGACTATGGCTACACCTTC.

V is TRBV20-1 and J is TRBJ2-1; no clear D. Trimming stripped 5 bases from V and 7 bases from J, with 15 bases between. The V gene's germline CDR1 is DFQATT and CDR2 SNEGSKA (reference sequence). The CDR3 contains 13 residues. CDR3: CSAGWGNRNEQFF. In DNA, the CDR3 is TGCAGTGCTGGCTGGGGTAACCGGAATGAGCAGTTCTTC.

The chain recombines TRBV20-1 with TRBJ2-3; the match to TRBD2 covers 8 bases. Per germline, CDR1 DFQATT and CDR2 SNEGSKA (reference sequence). This CDR3 spans 16 amino acids. This chain's CDR3 is CCAPRAGGLFTDTQYF. DNA of the CDR3: TGCTGCGCCCCCAGGGCGGGGGGATTATTCACAGATACGCAGTATTTT.

In this sample, this clonotype turned up a few times. This CDR3 reads CSAPRGGEQFF. The CDR3 coding sequence is TGCAGTGCACCTCGGGGGGGTGAGCAGTTCTTC. The V call is TRBV20-1, the J call TRBJ2-1; 8 bases are shared with TRBD2. The V gene's germline CDR1 is DFQATT and CDR2 SNEGSKA (reference sequence). Germline trimming cut 6 bases from V and 9 bases from J; bases unmatched to any gene: 4. This CDR3 region has 11 residues.

This clonotype was seen more than once but under ten times. CDR3 DNA sequence: TGCGCCAGCAGCTTGGTGGGGACAGGGAGGTACGAGCAGTACTTC. It is translated as CASSLVGTGRYEQYF. V and J are TRBV5-1 and TRBJ2-7; 9 bases fit TRBD1. J gave up 4 bases and V 0 bases, and 5 bases lay outside the gene matches. This CDR3 has 15 amino acids. Per the germline V gene, CDR1 is SGHRS and CDR2 is YFSETQ. Looking up the rest from reference TRBV5-1 and TRBJ2-7 gives the full variable domain: KAGVTQTPRYLIKTRGQQVTLSCSPISGHRSVSWYQQTPGQGLQFLFEYFSETQRNKGNFPGRFSGRQFSNSRSEMNVSTLELGDSALYLCASSLVGTGRYEQYFGPGTRLTVT.

The rearrangement joins TRBV3-1 to TRBJ2-7, with 8 bases aligning to TRBD1. Germline trimming cut 1 base from V and 6 bases from J; bases unmatched to any gene: 8. From germline, CDR1 is LGHDT and CDR2 YNNKEL (reference sequence). The CDR3 has 15 amino acids. The CDR3 nucleotides are TGTGCCAGCAGCCAAGGGATGACAGGGGCGTCCGAGCAGTACTTC. Protein sequence: CASSQGMTGASEQYF.

The chain links TRBV28 to TRBJ2-7; D call uncertain. Germline CDR1 reads MDHEN; CDR2 reads SYDVKM. Trimming took 6 bases from V and 0 from J, leaving 12 bases between them. This CDR3 contains 14 residues. CDR3 nucleotides: TGTGCCAGCAGACTTAGTGGTAGCTCCTACGAGCAGTACTTC. It encodes CASRLSGSSYEQYF.